Below are 10 T cell receptor beta chains sequenced from a single sample in a study of OX40 agonist ivuxolimab in advanced cancers. Here immunoSEQ multiplex PCR was the method, and the copy in TCRdb shows in-frame clones only, minus some. The sample has around 50,000 clones; 84% are singletons. The sample was CD4+ or CD8+ T cells sorted from blood, taken in a trial of the OX40 agonist ivuxolimab. The receptors were gathered from an adult with an advanced solid tumor such as melanoma, head and neck, liver or kidney cancer.

V gene TRBV18 combines with J gene TRBJ2-5; D may be TRBD1 or TRBD2 (6 bases each). TRBJ2-7 matches the DNA end more closely, so the J call is doubtful. This CDR3 spans 16 amino acids. Germline lookup yields CDR1 KGHSH and CDR2 LQKENI. The CDR3 region is CASSPPRGENSYEQYF. The CDR3 nucleotides are TGTGCCAGCTCACCCCCTAGGGGGGAGAACTCCTACGAGCAGTACTTC.

This sequence joins TRBV7-9 and TRBJ2-3, with 11 bases that match TRBD2. The germline gives CDR1 SEHNR, CDR2 FQNEAQ (reference sequence). J was trimmed by 9 bases and V by 0 bases; bases with no gene match: 2. This CDR3 spans 14 amino acids. CDR3 nucleotide sequence: TGTGCCAGCAGCTTAGCGCTAGCGGGAGGCACGCAGTATTTT. Translated, it gives CASSLALAGGTQYF.

The chain combines TRBV10-1 with TRBJ2-2; 14 bases are a match to TRBD2. This CDR3 is built from 17 residues. Unmatched junction bases numbered 11, after V lost 9 bases and J lost 5 bases. Germline V CDR1 and CDR2: WNHNN, SYGVQD (reference sequence). CDR3 sequence: CASGRGLAGAGTGELFF. The CDR3 nucleotides read TGCGCCAGTGGAAGGGGACTAGCGGGAGCAGGGACCGGGGAGCTGTTTTTT.

The rearrangement uses TRBV5-1 and TRBJ1-2; no clear D gene. Germline loops: CDR1 SGHRS, CDR2 YFSETQ. The CDR3 loop spans 13 amino acids. The V gene lost 0 bases and the J gene lost 4 bases, with 7 bases spanning the gap. The CDR3 coding sequence is TGCGCCAGCAGCTTGGTTGGGAGCTATGGCTACACCTTC. It translates to CASSLVGSYGYTF.

CDR3 residues: CASSPETGLGNTEAFF. The DNA for the CDR3 is TGTGCCAGCAGCCCTGAGACAGGCTTAGGGAACACTGAAGCTTTCTTT. This chain links TRBV5-6 with TRBJ1-1, with D tentatively TRBD1 (6 bases). Per germline, CDR1 SGHDT and CDR2 YYEEEE. V was clipped by 4 bases and J by 1 base, with 17 bases between them. The CDR3 is 16 amino acids.

This chain links TRBV18 with TRBJ2-6; 8 nucleotides line up with TRBD1. This CDR3 contains 17 residues. V was pared by 3 bases and J by 3 bases, with 7 bases of the junction left unmatched. Germline assignment: CDR1 KGHSH and CDR2 LQKENI. The CDR3 nucleotides are TGTGCCAGCTCACCTCAGGGGGCGGTCCGTGGGGCCAACGTCCTGACTTTC. Translation gives CASSPQGAVRGANVLTF.

V usage is TRBV9 and J usage is TRBJ2-7, with TRBD1 identical over 9 bases. With V trimmed by 4 bases and J by 4 bases, 12 bases remained unmatched. Germline V gives CDR1 SGDLS, CDR2 YYNGEE. CDR3 size: 16 residues. DNA for the CDR3: TGTGCCAGCAGCCCCCGCTTGGGACAGGGAGAATACGAGCAGTACTTC. It yields the protein CASSPRLGQGEYEQYF.

In its sample, this clone was seen once. V usage is TRBV11-3 and J usage is TRBJ2-3; 8 nucleotides line up with TRBD2. Trimming took 2 bases from V and 5 from J; bases not matched to a gene: 3. Germline V gene lookup returns CDR1 SGHNT and CDR2 YENEEA. This CDR3 is built from 14 residues. CDR3 sequence reads: CASSLSLAEDTQYF. The CDR3 DNA reads TGTGCCAGCAGCTTATCACTAGCGGAAGATACGCAGTATTTT.

This chain links TRBV4-2 with TRBJ1-5, with a possible D match to TRBD1 (6 bases). The germline CDR1 and CDR2 sequences are LGHNA and YNFKEQ. V lost 0 bases to trimming and J lost 3 bases, with 15 bases between them. The CDR3 spans 17 residues. The CDR3, as DNA: TGTGCCAGCAGCCAAGATCGGGGGGCAGGGACCAATCAGCCCCAGCATTTT. It is translated as CASSQDRGAGTNQPQHF.

The V call is TRBV28, the J call TRBJ1-2; no firm D call. CDR1 and CDR2 from the germline V gene are MDHEN and SYDVKM. This CDR3 contains 11 residues. Trimming left V 2 bases short and J 10 bases short, with 8 bases between. This CDR3 is CASSLGKFYTF. CDR3 DNA sequence: TGTGCCAGCAGTTTAGGGAAATTCTACACCTTC.